Each of the 2 T cell receptor beta chains below was sequenced from the same sample in a study of blood T cells in healthy people across ages. Primers used in a second PCR of roughly 6 to 12 cycles were a sample-barcoded 5' primer and a J-beta primer mix. TCRdb recomputed calls from the 5' RACE reads with MiXCR, one row per CDR3 protein. The top ten hold under 20% of the sample, which has more than 1 million distinct CDR3 sequences, 45% seen once. Sequencing was done on a sample of blood. The source is a woman aged 55-70 years in good health.

This rearrangement joins TRBV9 to TRBJ1-6; TRBD1 agrees at 8 bases. CDR3 length equals 16 residues. Trimming at V came to 0 bases and at J to 8 bases, leaving 7 bases not matched to a gene. CDR1 is SGDLS, CDR2 YYNGEE, per germline. The CDR3 loop is CASSVVAGGRDSPLHF. In nucleotides, the CDR3 is TGTGCCAGCAGCGTAGTGGCAGGGGGCCGGGATTCACCCCTCCACTTT. Combining the CDR3 with reference TRBV9 and TRBJ1-6 gives the whole variable domain DSGVTQTPKHLITATGQRVTLRCSPRSGDLSVYWYQQSLDQGLQFLIQYYNGEERAKGNILERFSAQQFPDLHSELNLSSLELGDSALYFCASSVVAGGRDSPLHFGNGTRLTVT.

This rearrangement joins TRBV3-1 to TRBJ2-7; tentative D call: TRBD1 (5 bases). The V end lost 3 bases, the J end lost 3 bases, and 9 bases lay between the germline ends. Germline CDR1 is LGHDT and CDR2 is YNNKEL (reference sequence). The CDR3 has 13 residues. CDR3 in DNA: TGTGCCAGCAGCCAGGGGCTACGCTACGAGCAGTACTTC. Translated, it gives CASSQGLRYEQYF.